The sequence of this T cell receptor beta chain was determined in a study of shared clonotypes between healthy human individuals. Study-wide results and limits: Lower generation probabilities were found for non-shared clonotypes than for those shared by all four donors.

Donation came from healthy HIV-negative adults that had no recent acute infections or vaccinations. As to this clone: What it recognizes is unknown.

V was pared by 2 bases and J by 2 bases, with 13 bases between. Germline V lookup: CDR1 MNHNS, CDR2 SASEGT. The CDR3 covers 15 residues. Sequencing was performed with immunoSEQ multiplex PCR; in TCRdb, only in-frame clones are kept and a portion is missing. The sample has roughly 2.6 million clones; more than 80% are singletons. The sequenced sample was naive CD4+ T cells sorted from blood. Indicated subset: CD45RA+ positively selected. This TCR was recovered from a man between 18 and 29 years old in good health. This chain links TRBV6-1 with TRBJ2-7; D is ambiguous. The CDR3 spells CASSEIRATTYEQYF. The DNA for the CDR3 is TGTGCCAGCAGTGAAATTCGCGCCACCACCTACGAGCAGTACTTC.